The 20 T cell receptor beta chains below all came from one sample that was sequenced in a study of beta chain features in type 1 diabetes. Regarding the study as a whole: In every one of the four CD4+ subsets, TCRB CDR3s were moderately but significantly shorter in Type 1 diabetes patients.

These TCRs are of unknown antigen specificity. Sequencing targeted expressed TCRB transcripts, as all isolated RNA had been reverse transcribed. Libraries were prepared by immunoSEQ multiplex PCR; TCRdb keeps only in-frame clonotypes and omits some of them. The sample yields a few hundred thousand clones, 9.5% to 10% seen once. The sequenced sample was central memory CD4+ T cells from blood. Receptors originate from a man younger than 45 with type 1 diabetes.

The chain links TRBV6-5 to TRBJ2-7; the D gene could be TRBD1 or TRBD2 (5 bases each). The CDR3 extends over 14 amino acids. The V and J ends lost 2 bases and 3 bases respectively, with 11 bases between them. Germline values: CDR1 MNHEY, CDR2 SVGAGI. The CDR3 region has the DNA TGTGCCAGCAGTTACCAGGGAGTTAGCTACGAGCAGTACTTC. The encoded protein is CASSYQGVSYEQYF.

This clone was detected ten times or more. V is TRBV7-9 and J is TRBJ2-2; D gene uncertain. The CDR3 extends over 12 amino acids. V lost 5 bases and J lost 7, with 8 bases in between. Germline V gives CDR1 SEHNR, CDR2 FQNEAQ (reference sequence). The CDR3 DNA reads TGTGCCAGCAGCCCAGCTGGCGGGGAGCTGTTTTTT. It translates to CASSPAGGELFF.

This clone was seen a handful of times. This chain links TRBV28 with TRBJ2-5, with 13 bases fitting TRBD2. The CDR3 runs 14 residues. The V and J ends lost 6 bases and 13 bases, in that order; junction bases with no gene match: 11. Germline V gene sequence: CDR1 MDHEN, CDR2 SYDVKM. CDR3 amino acids: CASSYNGLAGVSYF. CDR3 bases: TGTGCCAGCAGCTACAACGGACTAGCGGGAGTTTCGTACTTC.

For this clone: Other DNA sequences in this specimen translate into the identical CDR3. This chain's CDR3 is CASSSGPNTGELFF. DNA for the CDR3: TGTGCCAGCAGCTCGGGACCGAACACCGGGGAGCTGTTTTTT. The chain is built from TRBV7-3 and TRBJ2-2, with D tentatively TRBD1 or TRBD2 (5 bases each). The CDR3 has 14 amino acids. V was pared by 4 bases and J by 0 bases, with 6 bases between. CDR1 and CDR2 from the germline V gene are SGHTA and FQGTGA.

This clone was observed a few times. This rearrangement joins TRBV6-1 to TRBJ2-3; D gene ambiguous. The V gene's germline CDR1 is MNHNS and CDR2 SASEGT. V was cut by 1 base and J by 0 bases, with 14 bases left in between. This CDR3 comprises 17 residues. The CDR3 coding sequence is TGTGCCAGCAGTGAAGTTGAGGCGACGACTAGCACAGATACGCAGTATTTT. Its protein product is CASSEVEATTSTDTQYF.

Only a few counts were recorded for this clone. The chain uses TRBV5-1 and TRBJ2-1; D is perhaps TRBD2 (5 bases). Trimming pared 1 base from V and 5 bases from J, leaving 10 bases between. Per germline, CDR1 SGHRS and CDR2 YFSETQ. The CDR3 runs 14 residues. The DNA for the CDR3 is TGCGCCAGCAGCTTGTACTCGCGGGACAATGAGCAGTTCTTC. Translated, it gives CASSLYSRDNEQFF.

This clone was seen more than once but under ten times. The V gene is TRBV9, the J gene TRBJ1-2, with D unresolved. The CDR3 spans 15 residues. Germline values: CDR1 SGDLS, CDR2 YYNGEE. V was trimmed by 4 bases and J by 8 bases, leaving 21 bases between them. The CDR3 bases are TGTGCCAGCAGCCTCCGCCCTGACGGGCTATTCGGCTACACCTTC. Amino acid sequence: CASSLRPDGLFGYTF.

This clone turned up a few times. The gene calls are TRBV7-9 and TRBJ2-7; D is ambiguous. The CDR3 extends over 13 amino acids. The ends were cut back, 1 base at V and 5 bases at J, with 9 bases in the middle. CDR1 is SEHNR, CDR2 FQNEAQ, per germline (reference sequence). The CDR3 loop is CASSLVASHEQYF. Written as DNA, the CDR3 is TGTGCCAGCAGCTTAGTAGCTAGTCACGAGCAGTACTTC.

This clone was found a few times. The genes are TRBV5-1 and TRBJ2-7, with 7 bases aligning to TRBD2. CDR3 length equals 15 residues. Trimming at V came to 4 bases and at J to 2 bases, leaving 9 bases not matched to a gene. CDR1 is SGHRS, CDR2 YFSETQ, per germline. The CDR3 here is CASSMAGVPTYEQYF. The CDR3 DNA follows: TGCGCCAGCAGCATGGCGGGAGTTCCCACCTACGAGCAGTACTTC.

The table lists this clone with a few counts. V and J are TRBV11-1 and TRBJ2-7, with D unresolved. The CDR3 is made up of 15 amino acids. CDR1 and CDR2 from the germline V gene are SGHAT and FQDESV (reference sequence). Trimming stripped 6 bases from V and 2 bases from J, with 17 bases between. The CDR3 spells CASRVEPVPPYEQYF. For the CDR3, the DNA is TGTGCCAGCAGGGTGGAGCCCGTACCACCCTACGAGCAGTACTTC.

The count of this clone is one. CDR3 bases: TGTGCCAGCAGTAGAGAGGGCGGAGATGTCTATGGCTACACCTTC. Translation gives CASSREGGDVYGYTF. The chain couples TRBV28 to TRBJ1-2; no clear D gene. Germline V gives CDR1 MDHEN, CDR2 SYDVKM. This CDR3 has 15 residues. Trimming stripped 5 bases from V and 4 bases from J, with 17 bases between.

The chain uses TRBV7-9 and TRBJ1-1, with a possible D match to TRBD1 (5 bases). This CDR3 is built from 15 residues. Germline V gives CDR1 SEHNR, CDR2 FQNEAQ (reference sequence). Trimming left V 5 bases short and J 7 bases short, with 20 bases between. The CDR3 bases are TGTGCCAGCAGCCCACGAACAGGTTTAACGGGTGAAGCTTTCTTT. This gives the protein CASSPRTGLTGEAFF.

The rearrangement joins TRBV9 to TRBJ2-1, with 7 bases fitting TRBD2. V was pared by 0 bases and J by 3 bases, with 6 bases of the junction left unmatched. The germline V gene encodes CDR1 SGDLS and CDR2 YYNGEE. There are 16 residues in the CDR3. CDR3 DNA sequence: TGTGCCAGCAGCGTAGGAAAAGGGACTATCTACAATGAGCAGTTCTTC. The encoded protein is CASSVGKGTIYNEQFF.

The chain has TRBV5-5 and TRBJ2-1; 9 nucleotides agree with TRBD2. Germline V lookup: CDR1 SGHKS, CDR2 YYEKEE (reference sequence). This CDR3 has 15 residues. V trimming: 5 bases; J trimming: 2 bases; junction bases outside the gene matches: 5. The CDR3 DNA sequence: TGTGCCAGCAGATTAGCGGGAGACCCCTACAATGAGCAGTTCTTC. It translates to CASRLAGDPYNEQFF. The full variable domain, its missing parts supplied by reference TRBV5-5 and TRBJ2-1, is DAGVTQSPTHLIKTRGQQVTLRCSPISGHKSVSWYQQVLGQGPQFIFQYYEKEERGRGNFPDRFSARQFPNYSSELNVNALLLGDSALYLCASRLAGDPYNEQFFGPGTRLTVL.

Details on this clone: Other DNA sequences in the sample encode the same CDR3. The chain joins TRBV7-2 to TRBJ2-5; TRBD1 matches 7 bases. Germline CDR1 reads SGHTA; CDR2 reads FQGNSA. With V trimmed by 1 base and J by 2 bases, 1 base remained unmatched. The CDR3 has 14 amino acids. The CDR3 nucleotides read TGTGCCAGCAGCTTAGGCAGGGGGCAAGAGACCCAGTACTTC. Its protein product is CASSLGRGQETQYF.

This clone occurred a few times. The chain has TRBV7-2 and TRBJ1-1; D is unresolved. Germline values: CDR1 SGHTA, CDR2 FQGNSA. V dropped 6 bases and J dropped 3 bases, with 14 bases sitting between them. CDR3 length equals 14 residues. The CDR3 sequence: CASSSFQADTEAFF. CDR3 DNA: TGTGCCAGCAGTTCCTTCCAAGCGGACACTGAAGCTTTCTTT.

The rearrangement uses TRBV25-1 and TRBJ1-1; unclear D gene. This CDR3 spans 14 amino acids. Germline CDR1 reads MGHDK; CDR2 reads SYGVNS. V gave up 6 bases and J gave up 1 base, with 12 bases separating them. The CDR3 here is CASRIGQTNTEAFF. The CDR3 region has the DNA TGTGCCAGCAGAATCGGGCAGACGAACACTGAAGCTTTCTTT.

This chain connects TRBV4-1 to TRBJ2-2, with TRBD1 matching over 7 bases. CDR3 length: 17 residues. Trimming removed 4 bases from V and 4 bases from J; junction bases left unmatched: 12. Germline CDR1 MGHRA, CDR2 YSYEKL. CDR3 sequence reads: CASSREIVGGLTGELFF. DNA of the CDR3: TGCGCCAGCAGCCGAGAGATCGTAGGGGGCCTCACCGGGGAGCTGTTTTTT.

This clone was seen once. The chain links TRBV19 to TRBJ1-3, with unresolved D. V lost 8 bases to trimming and J lost 1 base, with 12 bases between them. Germline assignment: CDR1 LNHDA and CDR2 SQIVND (reference sequence). CDR3 size: 14 residues. The CDR3 sequence is CASAEFGSGNTIYF. Written as DNA, the CDR3 is TGTGCCAGTGCGGAGTTCGGGTCTGGAAACACCATATATTTT. The entire variable domain, with the rest obtained from reference TRBV19 and TRBJ1-3, is as follows: DGGITQSPKYLFRKEGQNVTLSCEQNLNHDAMYWYRQDPGQGLRLIYYSQIVNDFQKGDIAEGYSVSREKKESFPLTVTSAQKNPTAFYLCASAEFGSGNTIYFGEGSWLTVV.

This clone came up many times. This chain connects TRBV7-9 to TRBJ2-3; D is uncertain. Germline V gene lookup returns CDR1 SEHNR and CDR2 FQNEAQ (reference sequence). V was cut by 5 bases and J by 2 bases, with 14 bases left in between. CDR3 size: 15 residues. CDR3 bases: TGTGCCAGCAGCGGGTTAGGTAGACTCACAGATACGCAGTATTTT. Amino acids: CASSGLGRLTDTQYF.